This TCR beta chain was identified during a study of cytomegalovirus exposure and HLA in healthy donors. In the PCR, 60 Vbeta and 13 Jbeta primers were used. The protocol was immunoSEQ multiplex PCR, while the TCRdb copy is restricted to in-frame clones and leaves out a portion. The sample lists under 200,000 clones; 55% to 80% were seen once. The source material was PBMCs. This TCR derives from a woman under 30 in good health and CMV-seropositive.

Written as DNA, the CDR3 is TGCGCCAGCAGTGAAGCCTCTGGAAACACCATATATTTT. Translating it yields CASSEASGNTIYF. This rearrangement joins TRBV10-2 to TRBJ1-3; D is uncertain. Germline CDR1 is WSHSY and CDR2 is SAAADI. This CDR3 has 13 amino acids. V was clipped by 3 bases and J by 0 bases, with 3 bases between them.